This entry lists 20 T cell receptor beta chains sequenced from one sample in a study of post-analysis software for immune sequencing data. General observations from the study: When patients were compared with controls, about five TRBV segments were more frequent, TRBV5-6, TRBV5-1 and TRBV20-1 among them.

Their target antigens are unknown. TCR beta libraries were prepared from cDNA with unique molecular identifiers. TCRdb ran MiXCR on the PCR reads and lists one entry per CDR3 protein. The sample contains fewer than 850,000 distinct CDR3 sequences, under 60% of which appear only once. Sample: blood. Every receptor here comes from a girl between 5 and 17 years old with multiple sclerosis.

The chain carries TRBV5-6 and TRBJ2-1, with 8 nucleotides matching TRBD1. This CDR3 contains 14 residues. V shed 2 bases and J 9 bases; nucleotides not matched to a gene: 7. CDR1 is SGHDT, CDR2 YYEEEE, per germline. The CDR3 bases are TGTGCCAGCAGCTTTGGGACAGGAGTGGGTGAGCAGTTCTTC. Its protein product is CASSFGTGVGEQFF.

This clonotype was seen a few times. The V and J genes are TRBV5-5 and TRBJ2-7; a possible D gene is TRBD1 (5 bases). This CDR3 has 14 residues. The V gene's germline CDR1 is SGHKS and CDR2 YYEKEE (reference sequence). Trimming stripped 1 base from V and 3 bases from J, with 11 bases between. CDR3 DNA sequence: TGTGCCAGCAGCTTGCCTGGACAAGACTACGAGCAGTACTTC. Residues: CASSLPGQDYEQYF.

V gene TRBV12-3 or TRBV12-4 combines with J gene TRBJ2-3, with D possibly TRBD2 on 6 matching bases. Trimming shortened V by 5 bases and J by 13 bases, and 16 bases separated the two germline ends. CDR3 size: 12 residues. The CDR3 is CASSPGGPEEYF. The CDR3 DNA sequence: TGTGCCAGCAGTCCCGGGGGACCCGAAGAGTATTTT.

The table lists this clonotype with a few counts. The chain is built from TRBV6-2 or TRBV6-3 and TRBJ2-2; D call uncertain. CDR1 and CDR2 (germline): MNHEY, SVGEGT. The CDR3 runs to 16 residues. The V and J ends lost 6 bases and 1 base respectively, with 15 bases between them. The CDR3 coding sequence is TGTGCCAGCAGCCCCCGCCCCGCAGAGAACACCGGGGAGCTGTTTTTT. It specifies CASSPRPAENTGELFF.

The rearrangement links TRBV28 to TRBJ2-1; D ambiguous. V lost 0 bases and J lost 5, with 20 bases in between. Germline assignment: CDR1 MDHEN and CDR2 SYDVKM. The CDR3 has 18 amino acids. CDR3 nucleotides: TGTGCCAGCAGTTTATGGCTAGAGAGTATTAAGGCACACAATGAGCAGTTCTTC. It yields the protein CASSLWLESIKAHNEQFF.

The genes are TRBV12-3 or TRBV12-4 and TRBJ1-5, with TRBD1 matching 7 bases. V was clipped by 6 bases and J by 6 bases; unmatched bases: 11. This CDR3 is 15 amino acids long. CDR3 loop: CASSKRQGKGQPQHF. Written as DNA, the CDR3 is TGTGCCAGCAGCAAAAGACAGGGAAAGGGTCAGCCCCAGCATTTT.

The CDR3 here is CASSMTSSAYNEQFF. DNA of the CDR3: TGTGCCAGTAGTATGACGTCTAGCGCCTACAATGAGCAGTTCTTC. This chain connects TRBV19 to TRBJ2-1; tentative D call: TRBD2 (6 bases). Trimming cost V 3 bases and J 2 bases, with 11 bases left between them. The CDR3 runs to 15 residues. The V gene's germline CDR1 is LNHDA and CDR2 SQIVND (reference sequence). Full variable domain (missing parts from reference TRBV19 and TRBJ2-1): DGGITQSPKYLFRKEGQNVTLSCEQNLNHDAMYWYRQDPGQGLRLIYYSQIVNDFQKGDIAEGYSVSREKKESFPLTVTSAQKNPTAFYLCASSMTSSAYNEQFFGPGTRLTVL.

The rearrangement links TRBV3-1 to TRBJ2-7, with 8 bases that match TRBD2. The CDR3 runs to 18 residues. V shed 4 bases, J shed 0 bases, and the junction held 14 bases outside the gene matches. Germline loops: CDR1 LGHDT, CDR2 YNNKEL (reference sequence). As DNA, the CDR3 is TGTGCCAGCAGCCCTCCCCGGCTAACTAGCGGTGGCTCCTACGAGCAGTACTTC. Translating it yields CASSPPRLTSGGSYEQYF.

The chain has TRBV29-1 and TRBJ2-1; D unresolved. This CDR3 region has 14 residues. The V gene's germline CDR1 is SQVTM and CDR2 ANQGSEA. The V end was cut by 6 bases, the J end by 4 bases, with 16 bases between. The CDR3 here is CSVRPAIGYNEQFF. CDR3 in DNA: TGCAGCGTCCGTCCGGCGATCGGATACAATGAGCAGTTCTTC.

V usage is TRBV20-1 and J usage is TRBJ2-1, with TRBD2 identical over 12 bases. This CDR3 spans 15 amino acids. CDR1 is DFQATT, CDR2 SNEGSKA, per germline (reference sequence). V dropped 3 bases and J dropped 7; count of bases not matched to a gene: 7. The DNA of the CDR3 is TGCAGTGCTAGCCAGACTAGCGGGAGTAGGAATGAGCAGTTCTTC. Translating it yields CSASQTSGSRNEQFF.

V usage is TRBV20-1 and J usage is TRBJ2-4; possible D gene TRBD1, 6 bases. This CDR3 is 16 amino acids long. Per the germline V gene, CDR1 is DFQATT and CDR2 is SNEGSKA (reference sequence). V lost 0 bases and J lost 0, with 12 bases in between. Here the CDR3 reads CSARDRTVLAKNIQYF. CDR3 bases: TGCAGTGCTAGAGACCGGACAGTACTAGCCAAAAACATTCAGTACTTC.

The CDR3 coding sequence is TGTGCCAGCAGTTTAGGCCTGGGACTAGCGGGTAATGATGAGCAGTTCTTC. It is translated as CASSLGLGLAGNDEQFF. The chain is built from TRBV12-3 or TRBV12-4 and TRBJ2-1; 12 bases fit TRBD2. The CDR3 is 17 amino acids. Trimming cost V 1 base and J 8 bases; bases outside gene matches: 9.

The chain is built from TRBV20-1 and TRBJ2-7, with 12 positions matching TRBD2. V lost 5 bases, J lost 1 base, and 3 bases stayed unmatched. The CDR3 consists of 14 residues. CDR1 DFQATT and CDR2 SNEGSKA come from the germline V gene (reference sequence). The CDR3 sequence: CSAQTSGGSYEQYF. CDR3 DNA sequence: TGCAGTGCTCAGACTAGCGGGGGTTCCTACGAGCAGTACTTC.

This clonotype was seen a handful of times. This rearrangement joins TRBV28 to TRBJ2-3, with D unresolved. Germline V gene lookup returns CDR1 MDHEN and CDR2 SYDVKM. The CDR3 has 17 amino acids. Deletions cut 5 bases from V and 4 bases from J, with 22 bases between. The CDR3 region has the DNA TGTGCCAGCAGTCCCCGGTGGCAGGTCGTATTCCCAGATACGCAGTATTTT. It specifies CASSPRWQVVFPDTQYF.

The chain employs TRBV20-1 and TRBJ2-7; 8 bases line up with TRBD2. V trimming: 1 base; J trimming: 1 base; junction bases outside the gene matches: 3. In germline, CDR1 is DFQATT, CDR2 SNEGSKA (reference sequence). The CDR3 consists of 14 residues. The CDR3 DNA follows: TGCAGTGCTAGAGTCCGGGAGGGGTCCTACGAGCAGTACTTC. This translates into CSARVREGSYEQYF.

The chain combines TRBV29-1 with TRBJ1-2; 9 positions match TRBD1. The germline gives CDR1 SQVTM, CDR2 ANQGSEA. This CDR3 is 17 amino acids long. Trimming took 2 bases from V and 6 from J; bases not matched to a gene: 16. CDR3 loop: CSVEWQPWTGVLHGYTF. In DNA form, the CDR3 reads TGCAGCGTTGAATGGCAACCCTGGACAGGGGTTCTACATGGCTACACCTTC.

This clonotype has only a few counts. The V call is TRBV28, the J call TRBJ1-6; TRBD1 might be the D (5 bases). Germline V gene data show CDR1 as MDHEN and CDR2 as SYDVKM. Trimming stripped 6 bases from V and 5 bases from J, with 11 bases between. CDR3 size: 14 residues. CDR3 DNA: TGTGCCAGCAGACTCCGGACACATAATTCACCCCTCCACTTT. This encodes CASRLRTHNSPLHF.

The chain joins TRBV6-6 to TRBJ2-7; the match to TRBD2 covers 10 bases. Trimming cost V 2 bases and J 5 bases; bases outside gene matches: 9. The CDR3 is 16 amino acids. Germline V CDR1 and CDR2: MNHNY, SVGAGI (reference sequence). The CDR3 region is CASSYLQREGHHEQYF. The CDR3 DNA follows: TGTGCCAGCAGTTACCTCCAGCGGGAGGGCCACCACGAGCAGTACTTC.

V is TRBV27 and J is TRBJ1-2; D not certain. V was cut by 5 bases and J by 3 bases, with 10 bases left in between. The CDR3 is 13 residues long. Germline CDR1 is MNHEY and CDR2 is SMNVEV (reference sequence). The DNA for the CDR3 is TGTGCCAGCAGTCTAGGATTGGACTATGGCTACACCTTC. Translation gives CASSLGLDYGYTF.

V usage is TRBV7-3 and J usage is TRBJ2-7, with TRBD2 matching over 9 bases. Germline CDR1 is SGHTA and CDR2 is FQGTGA. J lost 7 bases, V lost 5 bases, and 15 bases had no gene match. The CDR3 length is 16 residues. DNA for the CDR3: TGTGCCAGCAGCCCAGACTCTGGCGGGAGGGGTAATGAGCAGTACTTC. Residues: CASSPDSGGRGNEQYF.